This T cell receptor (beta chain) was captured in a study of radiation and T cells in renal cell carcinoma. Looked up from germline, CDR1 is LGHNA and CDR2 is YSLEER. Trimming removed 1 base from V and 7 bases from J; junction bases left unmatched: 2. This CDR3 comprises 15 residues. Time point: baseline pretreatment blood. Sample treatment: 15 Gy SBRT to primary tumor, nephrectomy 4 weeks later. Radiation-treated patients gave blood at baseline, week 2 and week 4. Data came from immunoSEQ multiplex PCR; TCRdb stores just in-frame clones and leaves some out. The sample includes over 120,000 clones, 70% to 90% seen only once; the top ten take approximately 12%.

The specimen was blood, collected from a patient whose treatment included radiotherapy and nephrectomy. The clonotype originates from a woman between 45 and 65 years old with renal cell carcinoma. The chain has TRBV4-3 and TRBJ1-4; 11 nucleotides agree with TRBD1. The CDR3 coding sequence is TGCGCCAGCAGCCAAGGGACAGGGGGCAGTGAAAAACTGTTTTTT. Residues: CASSQGTGGSEKLFF.